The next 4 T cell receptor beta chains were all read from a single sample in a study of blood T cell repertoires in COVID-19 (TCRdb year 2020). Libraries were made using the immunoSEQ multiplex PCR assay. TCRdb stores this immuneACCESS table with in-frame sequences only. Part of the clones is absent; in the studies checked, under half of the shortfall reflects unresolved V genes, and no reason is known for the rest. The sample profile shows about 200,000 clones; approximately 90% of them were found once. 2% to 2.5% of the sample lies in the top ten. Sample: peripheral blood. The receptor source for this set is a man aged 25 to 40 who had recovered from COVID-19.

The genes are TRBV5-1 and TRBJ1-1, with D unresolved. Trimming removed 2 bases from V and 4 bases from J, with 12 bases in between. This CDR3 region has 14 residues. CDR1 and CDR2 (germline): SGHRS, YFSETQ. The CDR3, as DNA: TGCGCCAGCAGCTTTACGTGGGCGGGCACTGAAGCTTTCTTT. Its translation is CASSFTWAGTEAFF.

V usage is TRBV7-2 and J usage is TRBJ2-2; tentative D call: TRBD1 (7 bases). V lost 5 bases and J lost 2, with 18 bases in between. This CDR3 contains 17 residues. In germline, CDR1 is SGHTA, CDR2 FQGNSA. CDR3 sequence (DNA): TGTGCCAGCAGCAAGGAGGGGGCGGGCGTAAACACCGGGGAGCTGTTTTTT. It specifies CASSKEGAGVNTGELFF. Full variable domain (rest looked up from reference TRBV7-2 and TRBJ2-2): GAGVSQSPSNKVTEKGKDVELRCDPISGHTALYWYRQSLGQGLEFLIYFQGNSAPDKSGLPSDRFSAERTGGSVSTLTIQRTQQEDSAVYLCASSKEGAGVNTGELFFGEGSRLTVL.

The CDR3 DNA reads as TGCAGCGTTGACCGGTCGAACTATGGCTACACCTTC. Translated: CSVDRSNYGYTF. V and J are TRBV29-1 and TRBJ1-2; D gene uncertain. The CDR3 covers 12 residues. CDR1 is SQVTM and CDR2 is ANQGSEA in the germline V gene. V was shortened by 3 bases and J by 2 bases, with 7 bases between the two germline ends.

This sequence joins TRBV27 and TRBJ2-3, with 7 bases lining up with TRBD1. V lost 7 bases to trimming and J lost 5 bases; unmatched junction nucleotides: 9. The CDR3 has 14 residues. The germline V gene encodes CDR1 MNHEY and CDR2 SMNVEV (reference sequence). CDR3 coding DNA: TGTGCCAGCACCTCAGGGGGTTCGGGAGATACGCAGTATTTT. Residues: CASTSGGSGDTQYF.